The next 19 T cell receptor beta chains were all read from a single sample in a study of early T cells in non-severe SARS-CoV-2 infection. TCRdb fed the 5' RACE reads into MiXCR, producing one record per CDR3 protein. The sample lists around 50,000 distinct CDR3 sequences, about 9.9% occurring once. Sequencing was done on a sample of whole blood. The receptors come from an adult who was a healthcare worker with PCR-confirmed SARS-CoV-2 infection or an uninfected control (not recorded which).

V usage is TRBV27 and J usage is TRBJ1-1; TRBD1 might be the D (6 bases). Germline V gene lookup returns CDR1 MNHEY and CDR2 SMNVEV (reference sequence). Trimming pared 6 bases from V and 0 bases from J, leaving 11 bases between. The length of the CDR3 is 14 residues. The CDR3 spells CASSRGAVNTEAFF. The CDR3 nucleotides are TGTGCCAGCAGCAGGGGCGCGGTGAACACTGAAGCTTTCTTT.

This chain joins TRBV11-2 and TRBJ1-6, with no clear D. The V gene's germline CDR1 is SGHAT and CDR2 FQNNGV. The CDR3 spans 14 residues. V was shortened by 5 bases and J by 8 bases, with 13 bases between the two germline ends. CDR3 residues: CASSRTAQYSPLHF. The CDR3 DNA sequence: TGTGCCAGCAGCAGGACGGCTCAGTATTCACCCCTCCACTTT.

The chain joins TRBV29-1 to TRBJ2-7; 7 nucleotides agree with TRBD1. Germline loops: CDR1 SQVTM, CDR2 ANQGSEA. The length of the CDR3 is 11 residues. The V and J ends lost 7 bases and 7 bases, in that order; junction bases with no gene match: 7. CDR3 nucleotides: TGCAGCGCGGGACAGACTGGGGAGCAGTACTTC. This translates into CSAGQTGEQYF.

This clonotype has a count of ten or more. V gene TRBV4-2 combines with J gene TRBJ1-5; 7 bases align to TRBD1. J gave up 2 bases and V 5 bases, and 3 bases lay outside the gene matches. Per germline, CDR1 LGHNA and CDR2 YNFKEQ. The CDR3 consists of 14 residues. The CDR3 sequence is CASSGQEGNQPQHF. CDR3 nucleotide sequence: TGTGCCAGCAGCGGACAGGAAGGCAATCAGCCCCAGCATTTT.

V and J are TRBV5-1 and TRBJ2-7, with D uncertain. Trimming left V 0 bases short and J 0 bases short, with 7 bases between. CDR3 size: 14 residues. Germline CDR1 is SGHRS and CDR2 is YFSETQ. The CDR3 region is CASSLGSPSYEQYF. In DNA form, the CDR3 reads TGCGCCAGCAGCTTGGGTTCGCCCTCCTACGAGCAGTACTTC.

This chain links TRBV7-2 with TRBJ1-5; a weak D match, TRBD1 (5 bases). The CDR3 loop spans 12 amino acids. The V gene's germline CDR1 is SGHTA and CDR2 FQGNSA. The V end lost 3 bases, the J end lost 7 bases, and 7 bases lay between the germline ends. The CDR3 sequence is CASSFQGQPQHF. CDR3 DNA sequence: TGTGCCAGCAGCTTCCAGGGCCAGCCCCAGCATTTT.

The chain couples TRBV24-1 to TRBJ2-3; possibly TRBD1 or TRBD2 for D (6 bases each). The germline gives CDR1 KGHDR, CDR2 SFDVKD. Trimming took 3 bases from V and 6 from J, leaving 15 bases between them. The CDR3 has 15 amino acids. The CDR3 nucleotides read TGTGCCACCAGTGATCCTCGGGGGCCAGCGGATACGCAGTATTTT. Amino acid sequence: CATSDPRGPADTQYF.

There are many counts of this clonotype. The chain is built from TRBV29-1 and TRBJ2-1; D may be TRBD2 (5 bases). Germline V gene sequence: CDR1 SQVTM, CDR2 ANQGSEA. CDR3 length: 11 residues. The V end was cut by 6 bases, the J end by 15 bases, with 18 bases between. Written as DNA, the CDR3 is TGCAGCGTAGCGAGTGCGGGTGGAAGGTTCTTC. This sequence encodes CSVASAGGRFF.

The chain recombines TRBV3-1 with TRBJ2-3, with 10 bases lining up with TRBD2. CDR3 length: 17 residues. The germline gives CDR1 LGHDT, CDR2 YNNKEL (reference sequence). With 3 bases clipped from V and 4 bases from J, the junction kept 10 bases outside the gene matches. This CDR3 is CASSQLGRLAGADTQYF. CDR3 DNA sequence: TGTGCCAGCAGCCAGCTTGGGAGGCTAGCGGGAGCAGATACGCAGTATTTT.

This clonotype was found a few times. The chain recombines TRBV12-3 or TRBV12-4 with TRBJ2-5, with TRBD1 identical over 9 bases. J lost 4 bases, V lost 6 bases, and 6 bases had no gene match. CDR3 length equals 14 residues. CDR3 residues: CASRGTGGGETQYF. DNA for the CDR3: TGTGCCAGCAGGGGTACAGGGGGCGGAGAGACCCAGTACTTC.

This rearrangement joins TRBV29-1 to TRBJ1-2; maybe TRBD1 (5 bases). The CDR3 is 15 amino acids. The V end lost 3 bases, the J end lost 4 bases, and 18 bases lay between the germline ends. Looked up from germline, CDR1 is SQVTM and CDR2 is ANQGSEA. CDR3 DNA sequence: TGCAGCGTTGATAAGTTTGGGCAGGGCAGCTATGGCTACACCTTC. Its protein product is CSVDKFGQGSYGYTF. Using reference TRBV29-1 and TRBJ1-2 for the parts outside the CDR3, the full variable domain is SAVISQKPSRDICQRGTSLTIQCQVDSQVTMMFWYRQQPGQSLTLIATANQGSEATYESGFVIDKFPISRPNLTFSTLTVSNMSPEDSSIYLCSVDKFGQGSYGYTFGSGTRLTVV.

The gene calls are TRBV24-1 and TRBJ1-5, with 7 bases matching TRBD1. Germline CDR1 KGHDR, CDR2 SFDVKD. The CDR3 has 16 residues. The trim removed 2 bases at V and 0 bases at J, leaving 3 bases unmatched. CDR3 sequence: CATSDSQGYSNQPQHF. The CDR3 coding sequence is TGTGCCACCAGTGATTCACAGGGGTATAGCAATCAGCCCCAGCATTTT.

The V and J genes are TRBV3-1 and TRBJ1-6, with D uncertain. CDR3 length: 14 amino acids. CDR1 LGHDT and CDR2 YNNKEL come from the germline V gene (reference sequence). Trimming left V 1 base short and J 10 bases short, with 11 bases between. Here the CDR3 reads CASSQAQAGSPLHF. The CDR3 region has the DNA TGTGCCAGCAGCCAAGCCCAGGCCGGATCACCCCTCCACTTT.

This clonotype was picked up many times. The chain is built from TRBV5-1 and TRBJ2-1; perhaps TRBD2 as D (6 bases). Germline CDR1 and CDR2: SGHRS and YFSETQ. Trimming cost V 0 bases and J 4 bases, with 11 bases left between them. This CDR3 is built from 15 residues. The CDR3: CASSLVSGTYNEQFF. The CDR3 bases are TGCGCCAGCAGCTTGGTTAGCGGAACTTACAATGAGCAGTTCTTC.

The chain carries TRBV6-6 and TRBJ1-2; tentatively, D is TRBD1 (5 bases). The V and J ends lost 5 bases and 2 bases respectively, with 9 bases between them. The CDR3 has 13 amino acids. Germline lookup yields CDR1 MNHNY and CDR2 SVGAGI (reference sequence). CDR3 DNA: TGTGCCAGCAGTCGACAGTCCAACTATGGCTACACCTTC. As protein: CASSRQSNYGYTF.

The rearrangement links TRBV29-1 to TRBJ2-2, with a possible D match to TRBD2 (6 bases). Germline assignment: CDR1 SQVTM and CDR2 ANQGSEA. The CDR3 loop spans 13 amino acids. V gave up 4 bases and J gave up 4 bases, with 10 bases separating them. For the CDR3, the DNA is TGCAGCGTTGCGGGGACTCCCACCGGGGAGCTGTTTTTT. Protein: CSVAGTPTGELFF.

This clonotype was detected a few times. The J gene is TRBJ1-2, the V gene TRBV28; D gene uncertain. CDR1 is MDHEN and CDR2 is SYDVKM in the germline V gene. Trimming took off 8 bases at V and 0 bases at J, with 13 bases between the two ends. The CDR3 spans 14 residues. The CDR3 nucleotides are TGTGCCAGCCAAATGGGCAGCACTAACTATGGCTACACCTTC. Translation gives CASQMGSTNYGYTF.

This clonotype has a handful of counts. The J gene is TRBJ2-7, the V gene TRBV28; no clear D. The CDR3 consists of 13 residues. The V and J ends lost 6 bases and 4 bases respectively, with 13 bases between them. Germline V gene data show CDR1 as MDHEN and CDR2 as SYDVKM. In DNA form, the CDR3 reads TGTGCCAGCAGGCCACAGTCCGTTTACGAGCAGTACTTC. Its protein product is CASRPQSVYEQYF.

This clonotype was observed a few times. The chain employs TRBV11-1 and TRBJ1-2; weak D call: TRBD1 (5 bases). Germline CDR1 SGHAT, CDR2 FQDESV (reference sequence). Trimming left V 3 bases short and J 6 bases short, with 14 bases between. The CDR3 has 14 amino acids. The CDR3 region has the DNA TGTGCCAGCAGCTTCACCCCAGGGAATCATGGCTACACCTTC. Translated: CASSFTPGNHGYTF.